One T cell receptor beta chain is described in this entry. Its specificity is unknown. With V trimmed by 4 bases and J by 6 bases, 11 bases remained unmatched. Germline CDR1 reads MGHRA; CDR2 reads YSYEKL. This CDR3 is built from 16 residues. This sample was taken from a study of cytomegalovirus exposure and HLA in healthy donors. Background on the study: Genotyping showed around four fifths of almost 400 donors falling in the Caucasian-associated ancestry cluster.

The PCR contained 60 Vbeta and 13 Jbeta primers. Method: immunoSEQ multiplex PCR; TCRdb's copy keeps in-frame clones and lacks some. The sample lists fewer than 200,000 clones; roughly four fifths were seen once. Findings and limits, study-wide: The presence/absence work took it that sequencing depth was about the same across donors.

V and J are TRBV4-1 and TRBJ1-4, with 7 positions matching TRBD1. Sequenced material: PBMCs. The TCR originated in a man between 60 and 75 years old in good health and CMV-seronegative. For the CDR3, the DNA is TGCGCCAGCAGCCGAAATGAAGACAGGGTTGATGAAAAACTGTTTTTT. This gives the protein CASSRNEDRVDEKLFF.